The 10 T cell receptor beta chains below were found in one sample sequenced in a study of blood T cell repertoires in COVID-19. TCRdb keeps only in-frame clones here, not all; method: immunoSEQ multiplex PCR. The repertoire has tens of thousands of clones, 80% to 90% of them found once; the top ten carry 0.9% to 1.5%. The specimen sequenced was peripheral blood. Receptor source: a man aged 35-49 years with acute or convalescent COVID-19.

Turning to this clone: The DNA is left out, because the CDR3 cannot be placed on it with certainty; the CDR3 is given as TCRdb lists it. V and J are TRBV5-1 and TRBJ2-2; the table's D call, TRBD2, has no DNA check behind it. The CDR3 comprises 14 residues, both ends counted. Germline V gene lookup returns CDR1 SGHRS and CDR2 YFSETQ. This CDR3 is CASSSSGDTGELFF.

The rearrangement joins TRBV5-6 to TRBJ1-1, with D perhaps TRBD1 (6 bases). The CDR3 loop spans 11 amino acids. V lost 0 bases to trimming and J lost 11 bases, with 8 bases between them. Germline V gene lookup returns CDR1 SGHDT and CDR2 YYEEEE. CDR3 DNA sequence: TGTGCCAGCAGCTTGGGACAGGCGGCTTTCTTT. Translated: CASSLGQAAFF.

V and J are TRBV20-1 and TRBJ1-2; D not resolved. CDR3 length: 11 amino acids. Germline CDR1 reads DFQATT; CDR2 reads SNEGSKA (reference sequence). V lost 0 bases and J 4 bases, leaving 3 bases between the germline ends. CDR3 residues: CSARDSYGYTF. The CDR3 nucleotides are TGCAGTGCTAGAGACAGCTATGGCTACACCTTC.

This chain links TRBV5-1 with TRBJ2-3; 10 nucleotides agree with TRBD1. V lost 4 bases and J lost 4; bases outside the gene matches: 9. Germline CDR1 is SGHRS and CDR2 is YFSETQ. The CDR3 is made up of 16 amino acids. CDR3 DNA: TGCGCCAGCAGCCCGGGGACAGGGGTCAAGTCAGATACGCAGTATTTT. It specifies CASSPGTGVKSDTQYF.

V and J are TRBV5-4 and TRBJ1-2, with D unresolved. This CDR3 region has 14 residues. Germline CDR1 reads SGHNT; CDR2 reads YYREEE (reference sequence). Trimming pared 2 bases from V and 7 bases from J, leaving 15 bases between. The CDR3 region has the DNA TGTGCCAGCAGCTTAATTGAGGGCGGGCGTGGCTACACCTTC. It encodes CASSLIEGGRGYTF.

The V call is TRBV30, the J call TRBJ1-3; D remains unclear. Per the germline V gene, CDR1 is GTSNPN and CDR2 is SVGIG (reference sequence). The V end was cut by 4 bases, the J end by 0 bases, with 13 bases between. The CDR3 length is 15 residues. CDR3 coding DNA: TGTGCCTGGACCCACACCTGGAGCTCTGGAAACACCATATATTTT. Protein: CAWTHTWSSGNTIYF.

V gene TRBV24-1 combines with J gene TRBJ1-1, with D maybe TRBD1 (5 bases). Germline assignment: CDR1 KGHDR and CDR2 SFDVKD. The CDR3 covers 12 residues. The V end lost 6 bases, the J end lost 5 bases, and 9 bases lay between the germline ends. CDR3 sequence (DNA): TGTGCCACCAGTCGGGGGGGAACTGAAGCTTTCTTT. Its translation: CATSRGGTEAFF.

This clone was found a few times. The J gene is TRBJ1-4, the V gene TRBV5-5; D unresolved. CDR3 length equals 14 residues. The V and J ends lost 4 bases and 0 bases respectively, with 7 bases between them. Looked up from germline, CDR1 is SGHKS and CDR2 is YYEKEE (reference sequence). CDR3 loop: CASSPRTTNEKLFF. CDR3 bases: TGTGCCAGCAGCCCGAGGACAACTAATGAAAAACTGTTTTTT.

This clone has only a few counts. The chain joins TRBV6-6 to TRBJ1-5; a possible D gene is TRBD1 (6 bases). The V gene's germline CDR1 is MNHNY and CDR2 SVGAGI (reference sequence). V gave up 4 bases and J gave up 7 bases, with 17 bases separating them. The CDR3 runs 15 residues. Written as DNA, the CDR3 is TGTGCCAGCAGTTCCGCCCACAGGGCCGGGCAGCCCCAGCATTTT. This translates into CASSSAHRAGQPQHF.

Remarks on this clone: The conserved closing phenylalanine or tryptophan is absent in this CDR3, likely reflecting a read error. Because the CDR3's place on the DNA is in doubt, the DNA is left out and the CDR3 is given as listed by TCRdb. The J gene is TRBJ1-1, the V gene TRBV7-9; the D call in the table, TRBD1, was not verified against the DNA. The CDR3 is made up of 12 amino acids, end residues included. Per the germline V gene, CDR1 is SEHNR and CDR2 is FQNEAQ (reference sequence). The CDR3 region is CASSLGQGGIQL.